Listed here are 17 T cell receptor beta chains from one sample, sequenced in a study of blood T cell dynamics during melanoma immunotherapy. Noted time point: pre-treatment baseline. Measured with immunoSEQ multiplex PCR; TCRdb has only the in-frame clones, and not every one. Among roughly 10,000 clones listed, around 78% were seen once. The material was blood, obtained from a patient treated with checkpoint blockade. These receptors all come from a human donor with melanoma.

This clone is judged medium-sized. The chain joins TRBV28 to TRBJ1-5, with D perhaps TRBD1 (6 bases). The germline V and J ends were trimmed by 6 bases and 3 bases, with 12 bases remaining between them. From germline, CDR1 is MDHEN and CDR2 SYDVKM. The CDR3 is 14 residues long. The CDR3 sequence is CASSTTGPNQPQHF. As DNA, the CDR3 is TGTGCCAGCAGCACAACAGGGCCCAATCAGCCCCAGCATTTT.

V and J are TRBV5-6 and TRBJ2-7; tentatively, D is TRBD1 (6 bases). CDR1 and CDR2 from the germline V gene are SGHDT and YYEEEE. The CDR3 runs to 13 residues. Trimming removed 5 bases at V and 7 bases at J, with 16 bases between. The CDR3 DNA sequence: TGTGCCAGCAGTCGATGGCAGGGGACGGAGCAGTACGTC. It yields the protein CASSRWQGTEQYV.

This clone was detected only a few times. V is TRBV14 and J is TRBJ1-2, with 8 positions matching TRBD1. Trimming removed 5 bases from V and 6 bases from J; junction bases left unmatched: 11. Germline V gives CDR1 SGHDN, CDR2 FVKESK. CDR3 length: 15 residues. The CDR3 region is CASSSQTGESHGYTF. In DNA, the CDR3 is TGTGCCAGCAGCTCCCAGACAGGGGAGTCACATGGCTACACCTTC.

The V call is TRBV6-1, the J call TRBJ2-3, with D unclear. Trimming removed 4 bases from V and 0 bases from J, with 11 bases in between. Germline-derived CDR1 and CDR2 are MNHNS and SASEGT. This CDR3 contains 15 residues. This CDR3 is CASSGAARSTDTQYF. CDR3 coding DNA: TGTGCCAGCAGTGGGGCAGCCCGTAGCACAGATACGCAGTATTTT.

V and J are TRBV18 and TRBJ1-1; D unclear. The germline CDR1 and CDR2 sequences are KGHSH and LQKENI. The CDR3 contains 12 residues. Trimming removed 6 bases at V and 1 base at J, with 6 bases between. The CDR3 sequence is CASSPRNTEAFF. CDR3 DNA sequence: TGTGCCAGCTCCCCTCGGAACACTGAAGCTTTCTTT.

The chain links TRBV6-1 to TRBJ1-3; D gene ambiguous. Germline assignment: CDR1 MNHNS and CDR2 SASEGT. The CDR3 extends over 14 amino acids. The V end lost 5 bases, the J end lost 0 bases, and 8 bases lay between the germline ends. Here the CDR3 DNA reads TGTGCCAGCAGTTTCACCTCCTCTGGAAACACCATATATTTT. Translation: CASSFTSSGNTIYF.

The chain links TRBV27 to TRBJ2-7; the match to TRBD2 covers 12 bases. V was pared by 6 bases and J by 3 bases, with 6 bases of the junction left unmatched. Germline CDR1 is MNHEY and CDR2 is SMNVEV (reference sequence). This CDR3 spans 15 amino acids. The CDR3 spells CASRNGLAGLYEQYF. The CDR3 nucleotides read TGTGCCAGCAGGAACGGACTAGCGGGACTCTACGAGCAGTACTTC.

CDR3 nucleotide sequence: TGCGCCAGCAGCCCTGCGGGGAATACGCAGTATTTT. Translated, it gives CASSPAGNTQYF. This chain connects TRBV4-1 to TRBJ2-3, with D perhaps matching TRBD2 (6 bases). V lost 4 bases, J lost 7 bases, and 9 bases lay in between. The CDR3 length is 12 residues. In germline, CDR1 is MGHRA, CDR2 YSYEKL.

The rearrangement links TRBV19 to TRBJ2-1; TRBD1 agrees at 12 bases. V lost 0 bases, J lost 3 bases, and 6 bases stayed unmatched. The CDR3 sequence is 18 residues long. Germline CDR1 reads LNHDA; CDR2 reads SQIVND (reference sequence). The CDR3 DNA is TGTGCCAGTAGTATAGATGGGACAGGGGGCGGGGGCTACAATGAGCAGTTCTTC. It encodes CASSIDGTGGGGYNEQFF.

V usage is TRBV19 and J usage is TRBJ1-5, with a weak D call TRBD1 (5 bases). Germline V gene sequence: CDR1 LNHDA, CDR2 SQIVND (reference sequence). The germline V and J ends were trimmed by 3 bases and 0 bases, with 9 bases remaining between them. The CDR3 length is 15 residues. DNA for the CDR3: TGTGCCAGTAGTATTGGCGGGGGTAGCAATCAGCCCCAGCATTTT. Encoded protein: CASSIGGGSNQPQHF.

The chain couples TRBV13 to TRBJ2-5; 10 bases match TRBD1. Germline CDR1 is PRHDT and CDR2 is FYEKMQ (reference sequence). The V gene end was trimmed by 4 bases and the J gene end by 3 bases; junction bases not matched to a gene: 5. The CDR3 has 15 amino acids. CDR3 sequence (DNA): TGTGCCAGCAGCTCAAGTGGACAGGGGGAAGAGACCCAGTACTTC. It codes for CASSSSGQGEETQYF.

The rearrangement uses TRBV2 and TRBJ2-7; D gene uncertain. V lost 2 bases to trimming and J lost 0 bases, with 8 bases between them. CDR3 size: 14 residues. CDR1 is SNHLY and CDR2 is FYNNEI in the germline V gene. CDR3 in amino acids: CASSEWVNSYEQYF. CDR3 bases: TGTGCCAGCAGTGAATGGGTTAACTCCTACGAGCAGTACTTC.

A few counts support this clone. The V and J genes are TRBV4-2 and TRBJ1-1, with D unclear. The CDR3 length is 15 residues. V was cut by 3 bases and J by 8 bases, with 19 bases left in between. Germline V CDR1 and CDR2: LGHNA, YNFKEQ. The CDR3 spells CASSQGQPRQNEAFF. In nucleotides, the CDR3 is TGTGCCAGCAGCCAGGGCCAACCTCGACAAAACGAAGCTTTCTTT.

The J gene is TRBJ2-7, the V gene TRBV7-9; a possible D gene is TRBD2 (6 bases). Trimming pared 4 bases from V and 5 bases from J, leaving 12 bases between. Germline CDR1 reads SEHNR; CDR2 reads FQNEAQ (reference sequence). This CDR3 is 13 amino acids long. CDR3 protein: CASSSRGNHEQYF. The CDR3 coding sequence is TGTGCCAGCAGCTCCCGGGGGAACCACGAGCAGTACTTC.

The gene calls are TRBV4-1 and TRBJ1-6; TRBD1 aligns across 8 bases. With V trimmed by 4 bases and J by 7 bases, 12 bases remained unmatched. Germline lookup yields CDR1 MGHRA and CDR2 YSYEKL. This CDR3 has 17 residues. CDR3 region: CASSPLSLGQANSPLHF. The CDR3 bases are TGCGCCAGCAGCCCGCTATCTCTGGGACAGGCGAATTCACCCCTCCACTTT.

The chain joins TRBV7-2 to TRBJ1-2, with a possible D match to TRBD1 (6 bases). Trimming left V 1 base short and J 6 bases short, with 15 bases between. The CDR3 extends over 15 amino acids. Germline values: CDR1 SGHTA, CDR2 FQGNSA. The CDR3 reads CASSLGTGRINGYTF. DNA of the CDR3: TGTGCCAGCAGCTTAGGAACAGGGAGAATCAATGGCTACACCTTC. Full variable domain (missing parts from reference TRBV7-2 and TRBJ1-2): GAGVSQSPSNKVTEKGKDVELRCDPISGHTALYWYRQSLGQGLEFLIYFQGNSAPDKSGLPSDRFSAERTGGSVSTLTIQRTQQEDSAVYLCASSLGTGRINGYTFGSGTRLTVV.

The gene calls are TRBV28 and TRBJ1-6; the D gene is possibly TRBD1 (6 bases). This CDR3 is built from 14 residues. V was clipped by 2 bases and J by 6 bases, with 8 bases between them. Germline V gene data show CDR1 as MDHEN and CDR2 as SYDVKM. CDR3 in amino acids: CASSLQQGNSPLHF. CDR3 coding DNA: TGTGCCAGCAGTTTACAACAGGGTAATTCACCCCTCCACTTT.